The 20 T cell receptor beta chains listed next were all sequenced from one sample in a study of shared T cell receptors in the human thymus. The method was immunoSEQ multiplex PCR; TCRdb's version includes in-frame clones alone and lacks a portion of them. The data hold hundreds of thousands of clones, with roughly 86% observed a single time. This same sample was also part of a study on human thymus T cells.

The sample comprised thymocytes. These receptors were obtained from a boy in the first two years of life with a congenital heart defect.

The chain uses TRBV15 and TRBJ2-1; D is possibly TRBD1 (5 bases). Trimming left V 0 bases short and J 5 bases short, with 5 bases between. Germline CDR1 reads LNHNV; CDR2 reads YYDKDF (reference sequence). This CDR3 has 13 residues. The CDR3 sequence: CATSRDRDNEQFF. The CDR3 DNA is TGTGCCACCAGCAGAGACAGGGACAATGAGCAGTTCTTC.

This chain uses TRBV11-2 with TRBJ2-2; 10 bases map to TRBD1. The CDR3 loop spans 17 amino acids. V shed 10 bases, J shed 4 bases, and the junction held 15 bases outside the gene matches. Germline-derived CDR1 and CDR2 are SGHAT and FQNNGV. The CDR3 sequence is CATKGTGVPSATGELFF. The CDR3 DNA is TGTGCCACGAAAGGGACAGGGGTCCCATCGGCCACCGGGGAGCTGTTTTTT.

The chain couples TRBV6-1 to TRBJ1-2; D is ambiguous. CDR1 is MNHNS and CDR2 is SASEGT in the germline V gene. The CDR3 length is 17 residues. The V and J ends lost 1 base and 4 bases respectively, with 19 bases between them. The CDR3 DNA reads TGTGCCAGCAGTGAAGGGGCCGCGGGCGGATTAGGCTATGGCTACACCTTC. This encodes CASSEGAAGGLGYGYTF.

The chain is built from TRBV19 and TRBJ1-1; D might be TRBD1 (5 bases). Looked up from germline, CDR1 is LNHDA and CDR2 is SQIVND (reference sequence). The CDR3 contains 12 residues. The V end lost 7 bases, the J end lost 8 bases, and 14 bases lay between the germline ends. CDR3 nucleotides: TGTGCCAGTACCGACAGTTCTTGGGAAGCTTTCTTT. Protein product: CASTDSSWEAFF.

This clone has just a few counts. The V and J genes are TRBV6-5 and TRBJ2-7; D unresolved. Germline CDR1 and CDR2: MNHEY and SVGAGI. CDR3 length: 13 residues. The V and J ends lost 7 bases and 2 bases respectively, with 12 bases between them. Written as DNA, the CDR3 is TGTGCCAGCACAAGGAGCGATACCTACGAGCAGTACTTC. Encoded protein: CASTRSDTYEQYF.

The CDR3 coding sequence is TGTGCCGTGACTAGCGGGAGCATTACGCAGTATTTT. Protein sequence: CAVTSGSITQYF. V is TRBV6-1 and J is TRBJ2-3; TRBD2 matches 12 bases. Per the germline V gene, CDR1 is MNHNS and CDR2 is SASEGT. The CDR3 is made up of 12 amino acids. The V segment lost 11 bases and the J segment 8 bases; nucleotides outside the gene matches: 5.

The rearrangement uses TRBV10-3 and TRBJ2-5; the match to TRBD2 covers 8 bases. J lost 2 bases, V lost 8 bases, and 7 bases had no gene match. The CDR3 is made up of 14 amino acids. The germline V gene encodes CDR1 ENHRY and CDR2 SYGVKD. The CDR3 bases are TGTGCCATCTCGAGCGGGGGTCCTCAAGAGACCCAGTACTTC. Encoded protein: CAISSGGPQETQYF.

This clone was seen a single time. This chain connects TRBV20-1 to TRBJ1-1, with D uncertain. V was shortened by 2 bases and J by 6 bases, with 4 bases between the two germline ends. Germline CDR1 reads DFQATT; CDR2 reads SNEGSKA (reference sequence). The CDR3 is 10 amino acids. The CDR3 coding sequence is TGCAGTGCTAGAACTTCTGAAGCTTTCTTT. The encoded protein is CSARTSEAFF.

The V and J genes are TRBV28 and TRBJ1-3; TRBD1 aligns across 8 bases. The J segment lost 5 bases and the V segment lost 6 bases, leaving 27 bases of the junction unmatched. CDR1 and CDR2 from the germline V gene are MDHEN and SYDVKM. CDR3 length: 21 amino acids. Written as DNA, the CDR3 is TGTGCCAGCAGACATGCCCCACCTATGATCAAAAAGGACAGGGAGAGAAACACCATATATTTT. It codes for CASRHAPPMIKKDRERNTIYF. Variable domain in full (rest from reference TRBV28 and TRBJ1-3): DVKVTQSSRYLVKRTGEKVFLECVQDMDHENMFWYRQDPGLGLRLIYFSYDVKMKEKGDIPEGYSVSREKKERFSLILESASTNQTSMYLCASRHAPPMIKKDRERNTIYFGEGSWLTVV.

The rearrangement joins TRBV5-1 to TRBJ2-3; D gene unclear. CDR1 and CDR2 from the germline V gene are SGHRS and YFSETQ. CDR3 length: 16 residues. With 0 bases removed from V and 2 bases from J, the gap between germline ends came to 13 bases. CDR3 amino acids: CASSLVSTLITDTQYF. CDR3 coding DNA: TGCGCCAGCAGCTTGGTGTCTACCCTAATCACAGATACGCAGTATTTT.

V gene TRBV19 combines with J gene TRBJ2-2, with 8 bases fitting TRBD2. This CDR3 region has 17 residues. J was trimmed by 5 bases and V by 5 bases; bases with no gene match: 13. Germline-derived CDR1 and CDR2 are LNHDA and SQIVND (reference sequence). This chain's CDR3 is CASSPPPGLVRTGELFF. CDR3 DNA: TGTGCCAGTAGTCCTCCTCCGGGACTAGTTAGAACCGGGGAGCTGTTTTTT.

There are a few counts of this clone. The gene calls are TRBV7-6 and TRBJ2-5; TRBD2 aligns across 8 bases. Germline lookup yields CDR1 SGHVS and CDR2 FNYEAQ. Trimming took 5 bases from V and 5 from J; bases not matched to a gene: 19. This CDR3 has 18 amino acids. The CDR3 bases are TGTGCCAGCAGCCCCCACTTAGCGGGACCCTCCGAGTCGGAGACCCAGTACTTC. Translating it yields CASSPHLAGPSESETQYF. The full variable domain, with the rest looked up from reference TRBV7-6 and TRBJ2-5, is GAGVSQSPRYKVTKRGQDVALRCDPISGHVSLYWYRQALGQGPEFLTYFNYEAQQDKSGLPNDRFSAERPEGSISTLTIQRTEQRDSAMYRCASSPHLAGPSESETQYFGPGTRLLVL.

The chain links TRBV19 to TRBJ2-1; a possible D gene is TRBD2 (5 bases). Germline loops: CDR1 LNHDA, CDR2 SQIVND (reference sequence). The V gene lost 7 bases and the J gene lost 6 bases, with 16 bases spanning the gap. The length of the CDR3 is 14 residues. CDR3: CASKTLVGANEQFF. For the CDR3, the DNA is TGTGCCAGTAAGACCCTCGTGGGAGCCAATGAGCAGTTCTTC.

The chain links TRBV4-3 to TRBJ2-7; D unresolved. This CDR3 is 16 amino acids long. V was trimmed by 1 base and J by 7 bases, leaving 20 bases between them. In germline, CDR1 is LGHNA, CDR2 YSLEER. CDR3 region: CASSQVSSRLLKEQYF. The CDR3 coding sequence is TGCGCCAGCAGCCAAGTATCGTCACGACTTCTGAAAGAGCAGTACTTC.

V gene TRBV2 combines with J gene TRBJ2-7; the match to TRBD2 covers 14 bases. The CDR3 is 17 amino acids. The germline V gene encodes CDR1 SNHLY and CDR2 FYNNEI. V gave up 7 bases and J gave up 2 bases; unmatched junction bases: 10. As DNA, the CDR3 is TGTGCCAGCACCAAGGGACTAGCGGGAGCCAACACCTACGAGCAGTACTTC. It encodes CASTKGLAGANTYEQYF.

The chain combines TRBV5-4 with TRBJ2-2; 12 bases fit TRBD2. V was clipped by 4 bases and J by 3 bases; unmatched bases: 7. The CDR3 loop spans 17 amino acids. Germline V gives CDR1 SGHNT, CDR2 YYREEE (reference sequence). The CDR3 spells CASSPTSGGSDTGELFF. The DNA of the CDR3 is TGTGCCAGCAGCCCAACTAGCGGGGGGTCGGACACCGGGGAGCTGTTTTTT. The full variable domain, completed using reference TRBV5-4 and TRBJ2-2, is ETGVTQSPTHLIKTRGQQVTLRCSSQSGHNTVSWYQQALGQGPQFIFQYYREEENGRGNFPPRFSGLQFPNYSSELNVNALELDDSALYLCASSPTSGGSDTGELFFGEGSRLTVL.

In its sample, this clone was seen once. The chain combines TRBV18 with TRBJ1-2; 10 bases align to TRBD1. V shed 2 bases and J 0 bases; nucleotides not matched to a gene: 6. Germline CDR1 KGHSH, CDR2 LQKENI. There are 17 residues in the CDR3. This chain's CDR3 is CASSPLGQGRANYGYTF. CDR3 in DNA: TGTGCCAGCTCACCATTGGGACAGGGGAGAGCTAACTATGGCTACACCTTC.

The chain uses TRBV7-3 and TRBJ1-2; 7 bases match TRBD1. V shed 6 bases, J shed 4 bases, and the junction held 20 bases outside the gene matches. The CDR3 totals 18 residues. CDR1 is SGHTA, CDR2 FQGTGA, per germline. The CDR3 sequence: CASRWAGTARGTFYGYTF. CDR3 nucleotides: TGTGCCAGCAGGTGGGCAGGGACAGCAAGAGGTACATTCTATGGCTACACCTTC.

This chain joins TRBV27 and TRBJ1-4, with a tentative D call TRBD1 (6 bases). Trimming stripped 5 bases from V and 3 bases from J, with 10 bases between. Germline V gene data show CDR1 as MNHEY and CDR2 as SMNVEV (reference sequence). The CDR3 consists of 14 residues. The CDR3 nucleotides read TGTGCCAGCAGTCTGACAGGCTCTAATGAAAAACTGTTTTTT. Amino acid sequence: CASSLTGSNEKLFF.

CDR3 in amino acids: CASSLGQDPTKAFF. In DNA, the CDR3 is TGTGCCAGCAGTTTAGGACAGGATCCCACGAAAGCTTTCTTT. The chain joins TRBV28 to TRBJ1-1; 7 bases match TRBD1. CDR3 length: 14 amino acids. After removal of 2 bases from V and 9 bases from J, the junction contained 9 bases not matched to a gene. Germline CDR1 MDHEN, CDR2 SYDVKM.